This T cell receptor (beta chain) emerged from a study of cytomegalovirus exposure and HLA in healthy donors. The donors were healthy bone marrow donors. Trimming took 5 bases from V and 4 from J, leaving 22 bases between them. The germline V gene encodes CDR1 SGHDT and CDR2 YYEEEE. This CDR3 has 16 residues. Primers for the PCR totalled 60 Vbeta and 13 Jbeta. The assay was immunoSEQ multiplex PCR, and TCRdb's table has in-frame clones only and misses some. The repertoire has about 160,000 clones, around 90% of them found once; the top ten carry about 0.85%. V usage is TRBV5-6 and J usage is TRBJ2-7; TRBD2 is a possible D gene (6 bases). The sequencing sample was made of PBMCs. This receptor was obtained from a woman aged 30 to 39 in good health and CMV-seronegative. The CDR3 DNA follows: TGTGCCAGCAGTCCCACCCCGGGGACTGCCCTATACGAGCAGTACTTC. This translates into CASSPTPGTALYEQYF.